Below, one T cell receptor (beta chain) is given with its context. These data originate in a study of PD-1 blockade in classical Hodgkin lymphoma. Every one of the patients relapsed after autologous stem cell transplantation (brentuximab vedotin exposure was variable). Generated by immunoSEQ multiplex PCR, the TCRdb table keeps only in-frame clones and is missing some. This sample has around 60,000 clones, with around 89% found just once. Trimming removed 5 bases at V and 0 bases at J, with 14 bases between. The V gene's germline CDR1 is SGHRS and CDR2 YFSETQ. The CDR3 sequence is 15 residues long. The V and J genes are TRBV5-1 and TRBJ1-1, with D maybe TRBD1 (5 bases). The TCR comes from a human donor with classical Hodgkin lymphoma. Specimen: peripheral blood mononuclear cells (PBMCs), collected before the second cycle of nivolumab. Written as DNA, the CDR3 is TGCGCCAGCAGTTCTGAGGGACGGTTGAACACTGAAGCTTTCTTT. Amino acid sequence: CASSSEGRLNTEAFF.